Listed here is a single T cell receptor (beta chain). TCRdb keeps only in-frame clones here, not all; method: immunoSEQ multiplex PCR. The data hold 180,000 or so clones, with more than 65% observed a single time. The sample originates from a study of blood T cell repertoires in COVID-19. Assignment of participants to cohorts was predicated upon participant-reported clinical history. The CDR3 totals 15 residues. The V and J ends lost 4 bases and 5 bases, in that order; junction bases with no gene match: 11. Germline CDR1 is SGHRS and CDR2 is YFSETQ. The receptor was isolated from a man aged 40-49 years who had recovered from COVID-19. The chain recombines TRBV5-1 with TRBJ2-5; the match to TRBD1 covers 7 bases. Sequencing was carried out using PBMCs or T cells enriched from blood (not recorded which). The CDR3 loop is CASSLRGLEWETQYF. As DNA, the CDR3 is TGCGCCAGCAGCCTCAGGGGGTTGGAATGGGAGACCCAGTACTTC.